The rows below give T cell receptor beta chains drawn from one sample of a study of cytomegalovirus exposure and HLA in healthy donors. Libraries were prepared by immunoSEQ multiplex PCR; TCRdb keeps only in-frame clonotypes and omits some of them. The sample consists of approximately 130,000 clones, over 75% of them appearing once. The sample comprised PBMCs. The receptors originated from a woman in her thirties or forties in good health and CMV-seropositive. Each CDR3 is given with its conserved first and last residue. A D gene is named only where the DNA matches it firmly. Expanded clones are given a class, and other clones once, few, many or no size at all.

20	TRBV4-2	NA	TRBJ2-1	TRBD2	TGTGCCAGCAGCCAAGATCCCGGGACTAGCGGGAGGAGCTCCTACAATGAGCAGTTCTTC	CASSQDPGTSGRSSYNEQFF
17	TRBV7-3	NA	TRBJ1-2	NA	TGTGCCAGCAGCTTACAATCCCCCCTTGGGGGCTCCTATGGCTACACCTTC	CASSLQSPLGGSYGYTF
15	TRBV11-2	NA	TRBJ1-3	NA	TGTGCCAGCAGCTTAGGTGGCAGGCCTGGAAACACCATATATTTT	CASSLGGRPGNTIYF
14	TRBV19	NA	TRBJ2-7	NA	TGTGCCAGTAGTACCAGGGGCCTCTCCTACGAGCAGTACTTC	CASSTRGLSYEQYF
18	TRBV27	once	TRBJ1-1	TRBD1	TGTGCCAGCAGTCCCGCTGACGGGACAGGGGGACTAGACACTGAAGCTTTCTTT	CASSPADGTGGLDTEAFF
9	TRBV28	NA	TRBJ1-5	NA	TGTGCCACCGGGCAGCCCCAGCATTTT	CATGQPQHF
16	TRBV9	NA	TRBJ2-6	TRBD1	TGTGCCAGCGCGGGGAGGACAGGGGCCGGGGCCAACGTCCTGACTTTC	CASAGRTGAGANVLTF
13	TRBV7-6	NA	TRBJ1-5	NA	TGTGCCAGCAGCCCCTCGAGCAATCAGCCCCAGCATTTT	CASSPSSNQPQHF
14	TRBV27	once	TRBJ2-1	TRBD2	TGTGCCAGCAGTTCCGGACTAGCGGGGGGCCACGGGTTCTTC	CASSSGLAGGHGFF
16	TRBV6-5	NA	TRBJ2-7	TRBD1	TGTGCCAGCAGTTCCGGGACAGGGGGGCTTACCTACGAGCAGTACTTC	CASSSGTGGLTYEQYF
15	TRBV7-2	NA	TRBJ1-1	TRBD1	TGTGCCAGCAGCTTAGGGACAGGGGTCTGGACTGAAGCTTTCTTT	CASSLGTGVWTEAFF
15	TRBV7-9	NA	TRBJ2-1	TRBD2	TGTGCCAGCAGTTCTAGACTAGCGGGAGTAGGTGAGCAGTTCTTC	CASSSRLAGVGEQFF
15	TRBV28	NA	TRBJ2-1	NA	TGTGCCAGCAGTTTAGGCGGACTCTCCTACAATGAGCAGTTCTTC	CASSLGGLSYNEQFF
14	TRBV19	NA	TRBJ1-5	TRBD1	TGTGCCAGTAGCGAGACAGGGGAGAGGCAGCCCCAGCATTTT	CASSETGERQPQHF
15	TRBV27	NA	TRBJ1-1	NA	TGTGCCAGCAGTTTTACGGCCGGAGTGAACACTGAAGCTTTCTTT	CASSFTAGVNTEAFF
15	TRBV27	NA	TRBJ2-7	TRBD2	TGTGCCAGCAGTCTCGGGGGGGCATTGTTCTACGAGCAGTACTTC	CASSLGGALFYEQYF
15	TRBV25-1	NA	TRBJ1-2	TRBD1	TGTGCCAGCAGTGACCCCGGACAGGGGCCCGGAGGCTACACCTTC	CASSDPGQGPGGYTF
13	TRBV19	NA	TRBJ1-1	NA	TGTGCCAGTAGTATGGGTCAGGGTGCTGAAGCTTTCTTT	CASSMGQGAEAFF
12	TRBV9	NA	TRBJ2-7	NA	TGTGCCAGCAGCGCCCCGGGCTACGAGCAGTACTTC	CASSAPGYEQYF
15	TRBV19	few	TRBJ2-2	TRBD1	TGTGCCAGTAGTAAGCCGGGACAGGGTGCCGGGGAGCTGTTTTTT	CASSKPGQGAGELFF
15	TRBV7-9	once	TRBJ1-1	NA	TGTGCCAGCAGCCCCGGACAGCTTCGGAACACTGAAGCTTTCTTT	CASSPGQLRNTEAFF
16	TRBV4-1	few	TRBJ2-1	TRBD2	TGCGCCAGCAGCCAGACGCGGGCTAGCGGGAGTGTTGAGCAGTTCTTC	CASSQTRASGSVEQFF
14	TRBV29-1	NA	TRBJ2-7	TRBD1	TGCAGCGTTGAGAGAGGGGGCGATGCCTACGAGCAGTACTTC	CSVERGGDAYEQYF
15	TRBV6-1	NA	TRBJ1-5	NA	TGTGCCAGCAGTGATCGGGGAAATAGCAATCAGCCCCAGCATTTT	CASSDRGNSNQPQHF
13	TRBV29-1	few	TRBJ2-5	NA	TGCAGCGTTGACCTGCAAGCCCGAGCGACCCAGTACTTC	CSVDLQARATQYF
16	TRBV6-5	once	TRBJ2-3	NA	TGTGCCAGCAGTTACTCCTTCCTGCTAGCAGAAGATACGCAGTATTTT	CASSYSFLLAEDTQYF